In this sample, the clone carrying this T cell receptor (beta chain) turned up once. CDR1 is LNHDA, CDR2 SQIVND, per germline (reference sequence). This CDR3 has 15 amino acids. With V trimmed by 2 bases and J by 7 bases, 6 bases remained unmatched. The sample originates from a study of blood T cell repertoires in COVID-19. Study background: Spain, Italy and the United States supplied samples that represented acute and convalescent COVID-19. Nucleic acid was either cDNA or gDNA, and it came from T cells, B-cell-depleted T cells, or PBMCs.

Source study methods: Amplification of reference gene primers was used by the study to estimate nucleated cell counts. Repertoires were generated with immunoSEQ multiplex PCR, while TCRdb's copy carries only in-frame clones and drops some. That table furnishes V, J and clone size, whereas the DNA furnished D and trimming. The sample holds 120,000 to 150,000 clones, more than 80% seen once. The receptor comes from a human donor in a cohort sampled during active COVID-19. The sequenced sample consisted of peripheral blood. This chain connects TRBV19 to TRBJ2-4; TRBD2 agrees at 9 bases. CDR3: CASSIFAGGPNIQYF. For the CDR3, the DNA is TGTGCCAGTAGTATATTCGCGGGAGGGCCGAACATTCAGTACTTC.